This passage covers 22 T cell receptor beta chains from one sample sequenced in a study of shared clonotypes between healthy human individuals. Here immunoSEQ multiplex PCR was the method, and the copy in TCRdb shows in-frame clones only, minus some. Of millions of clones in the sample, 90% to 95% were seen once. Sequencing was performed on naive CD4+ T cells sorted from blood. Stated subset: CD45RA+ positively selected. Receptors originate from a man aged 18 to 30 in good health.

V gene TRBV4-1 combines with J gene TRBJ2-7; the D is unclear. Trimming stripped 0 bases from V and 6 bases from J, with 15 bases between. This CDR3 comprises 15 residues. Germline CDR1 and CDR2: MGHRA and YSYEKL. The CDR3 DNA is TGCGCCAGCAGCCAAGATCCCTACCGGACGAGCGAGCAGTACTTC. This gives the protein CASSQDPYRTSEQYF.

The rearrangement uses TRBV7-2 and TRBJ2-7; 8 bases agree with TRBD1. Germline CDR1 is SGHTA and CDR2 is FQGNSA. Trimming took 5 bases from V and 0 from J; bases not matched to a gene: 3. This CDR3 comprises 14 residues. The CDR3 protein is CASSRQGTSYEQYF. CDR3 coding DNA: TGTGCCAGCAGCAGACAGGGGACCTCCTACGAGCAGTACTTC.

A remark on this clone: The same CDR3 also results from other DNA sequences found in this sample. The chain uses TRBV2 and TRBJ1-3, with 7 bases that match TRBD1. CDR1 and CDR2 (germline): SNHLY, FYNNEI. With V trimmed by 6 bases and J by 4 bases, 3 bases remained unmatched. The CDR3 sequence is 13 residues long. The CDR3 bases are TGTGCCAGCAGGGGGGACAGCGGAAACACCATATATTTT. This codes for CASRGDSGNTIYF.

This clone was recorded a few times. Other nucleotide sequences from this sample produce the same CDR3. The V gene is TRBV5-6, the J gene TRBJ1-5; D gene uncertain. Trimming took 0 bases from V and 4 from J, leaving 8 bases between them. The CDR3 spans 14 residues. In germline, CDR1 is SGHDT, CDR2 YYEEEE. CDR3 DNA: TGTGCCAGCAGCTTGGGCCAGGTAAATCAGCCCCAGCATTTT. Protein product: CASSLGQVNQPQHF.

The J gene is TRBJ1-6, the V gene TRBV28, with D maybe TRBD1 (6 bases). Germline lookup yields CDR1 MDHEN and CDR2 SYDVKM. Trimming stripped 4 bases from V and 4 bases from J, with 14 bases between. This CDR3 region has 16 residues. This CDR3 is CASSSTDSQYNSPLHF. CDR3 nucleotides: TGTGCCAGCAGTTCGACGGACAGCCAGTATAATTCACCCCTCCACTTT.

The chain carries TRBV5-6 and TRBJ2-5; 7 bases are a match to TRBD1. J was trimmed by 5 bases and V by 3 bases; bases with no gene match: 4. Germline V gene data show CDR1 as SGHDT and CDR2 as YYEEEE. The CDR3 spans 13 residues. The CDR3 bases are TGTGCCAGCAGCTCGGACAGGTCGGAGACCCAGTACTTC. Its protein is CASSSDRSETQYF. The whole variable domain, remainder taken from reference TRBV5-6 and TRBJ2-5, is DAGVTQSPTHLIKTRGQQVTLRCSPKSGHDTVSWYQQALGQGPQFIFQYYEEEERQRGNFPDRFSGHQFPNYSSELNVNALLLGDSALYLCASSSDRSETQYFGPGTRLLVL.

The chain employs TRBV14 and TRBJ1-3; D ambiguous. Germline V gene data show CDR1 as SGHDN and CDR2 as FVKESK. V lost 0 bases and J lost 4, with 10 bases in between. This CDR3 contains 15 residues. CDR3 sequence: CASSQDPNSGNTIYF. Written as DNA, the CDR3 is TGTGCCAGCAGCCAAGATCCGAATTCCGGAAACACCATATATTTT.

A remark on this clone: Other nucleotide sequences from this sample produce the same CDR3. The chain employs TRBV5-1 and TRBJ1-1, with D possibly matching TRBD1 (6 bases). Trimming shortened V by 4 bases and J by 4 bases, and 14 bases separated the two germline ends. This CDR3 spans 14 amino acids. Germline V gene lookup returns CDR1 SGHRS and CDR2 YFSETQ. The CDR3 spells CASSSGGGGTEAFF. CDR3 nucleotide sequence: TGCGCCAGCAGCAGCGGGGGAGGGGGCACTGAAGCTTTCTTT.

The chain is built from TRBV6-5 and TRBJ1-6, with D hard to call. The CDR3 length is 15 residues. V lost 2 bases, J lost 3 bases, and 8 bases lay in between. Germline CDR1 and CDR2: MNHEY and SVGAGI. The CDR3 reads CASSYGGRYNSPLHF. CDR3 DNA: TGTGCCAGCAGTTACGGCGGTCGCTATAATTCACCCCTCCACTTT.

A single count supports this clone. The rearrangement links TRBV4-2 to TRBJ2-7; either TRBD1 or TRBD2 may fit D (5 bases each). V dropped 4 bases and J dropped 7 bases, with 20 bases sitting between them. This CDR3 has 15 amino acids. Germline CDR1 LGHNA, CDR2 YNFKEQ. The CDR3 DNA reads as TGTGCCAGCAGCCTAGGAAGGGACGGACCAAAGGAGCAGTACTTC. It encodes CASSLGRDGPKEQYF.

The rearrangement uses TRBV4-1 and TRBJ2-1; weak D call: TRBD2 (5 bases). The CDR3 has 17 amino acids. Germline-derived CDR1 and CDR2 are MGHRA and YSYEKL. V lost 3 bases and J lost 0, with 15 bases in between. Written as DNA, the CDR3 is TGCGCCAGCAGCCACCCCCTTCGGGATCTCTCCTACAATGAGCAGTTCTTC. Its translation: CASSHPLRDLSYNEQFF.

The gene calls are TRBV27 and TRBJ1-4, with a possible D match to TRBD1 (5 bases). The CDR3 is made up of 16 amino acids. Germline V lookup: CDR1 MNHEY, CDR2 SMNVEV (reference sequence). Trimming removed 6 bases at V and 2 bases at J, with 16 bases between. The CDR3: CASSLEGYETNEKLFF. CDR3 in DNA: TGTGCCAGCAGCCTAGAGGGGTATGAGACTAATGAAAAACTGTTTTTT. The variable domain in full, completed from reference TRBV27 and TRBJ1-4, reads EAQVTQNPRYLITVTGKKLTVTCSQNMNHEYMSWYRQDPGLGLRQIYYSMNVEVTDKGDVPEGYKVSRKEKRNFPLILESPSPNQTSLYFCASSLEGYETNEKLFFGSGTQLSVL.

The chain combines TRBV6-5 with TRBJ2-4; the match to TRBD1 covers 8 bases. V dropped 4 bases and J dropped 5; count of bases not matched to a gene: 4. CDR3 length: 14 residues. Germline CDR1 MNHEY, CDR2 SVGAGI. In DNA, the CDR3 is TGTGCCAGCAGTTTGACAGGGGAAGAAAACATTCAGTACTTC. Its translation: CASSLTGEENIQYF.

The rearrangement joins TRBV2 to TRBJ2-7; D may be TRBD1 (6 bases). The CDR3 runs 14 residues. V was shortened by 3 bases and J by 4 bases, with 13 bases between the two germline ends. Germline assignment: CDR1 SNHLY and CDR2 FYNNEI. Here the CDR3 reads CASSEEQGRYEQYF. The CDR3 bases are TGTGCCAGCAGTGAGGAGCAGGGGCGGTACGAGCAGTACTTC.

V gene TRBV5-1 combines with J gene TRBJ2-1; D gene ambiguous. V dropped 0 bases and J dropped 0 bases, with 13 bases sitting between them. The V gene's germline CDR1 is SGHRS and CDR2 YFSETQ. The CDR3 is made up of 17 amino acids. The CDR3 is CASSLALVAGSYNEQFF. The CDR3 DNA is TGCGCCAGCAGCTTGGCATTAGTTGCAGGCTCCTACAATGAGCAGTTCTTC.

The chain joins TRBV6-1 to TRBJ1-1; D call uncertain. V was pared by 6 bases and J by 3 bases, with 8 bases between. The CDR3 totals 12 residues. Germline lookup yields CDR1 MNHNS and CDR2 SASEGT. CDR3 protein: CASRGQYTEAFF. The CDR3 region has the DNA TGTGCCAGCAGAGGCCAGTACACTGAAGCTTTCTTT.

This chain links TRBV9 with TRBJ2-5; D is unresolved. V dropped 2 bases and J dropped 5 bases, with 10 bases sitting between them. Germline V lookup: CDR1 SGDLS, CDR2 YYNGEE. The CDR3 is 13 amino acids. The CDR3 sequence is CASSVAEHETQYF. Here the CDR3 DNA reads TGTGCCAGCAGCGTGGCAGAGCACGAGACCCAGTACTTC.

The chain links TRBV6-6 to TRBJ2-7, with D tentatively TRBD2 (5 bases). The germline gives CDR1 MNHNY, CDR2 SVGAGI (reference sequence). With 2 bases removed from V and 0 bases from J, the gap between germline ends came to 11 bases. CDR3 size: 15 residues. CDR3 nucleotides: TGTGCCAGCAGTTACCCAGAGAGGGCCTCCTACGAGCAGTACTTC. This gives the protein CASSYPERASYEQYF.

This sequence joins TRBV30 and TRBJ2-2; 11 positions agree with TRBD2. The CDR3 runs to 14 residues. V trimming: 7 bases; J trimming: 8 bases; junction bases outside the gene matches: 9. CDR1 and CDR2 (germline): GTSNPN, SVGIG (reference sequence). CDR3 residues: CAYIAGGGIGELFF. CDR3 bases: TGTGCCTATATAGCGGGAGGGGGCATAGGGGAGCTGTTTTTT.

This chain joins TRBV5-5 and TRBJ2-2, with a possible D match to TRBD2 (6 bases). V shed 0 bases and J shed 5 bases, with 11 bases lying between them. The germline CDR1 and CDR2 sequences are SGHKS and YYEKEE (reference sequence). The CDR3 has 15 residues. Written as DNA, the CDR3 is TGTGCCAGCAGCTTGGACGGGAGATATACCGGGGAGCTGTTTTTT. Translation gives CASSLDGRYTGELFF.

The chain links TRBV5-1 to TRBJ2-7; TRBD1 or TRBD2 may be the D gene (5 bases each). Trimming stripped 4 bases from V and 5 bases from J, with 19 bases between. Germline V gene sequence: CDR1 SGHRS, CDR2 YFSETQ. CDR3 length: 15 amino acids. CDR3 sequence: CASSLEAGTGHEQYF. The CDR3 DNA follows: TGCGCCAGCAGCCTCGAAGCCGGGACGGGGCACGAGCAGTACTTC.

The gene calls are TRBV27 and TRBJ1-4; TRBD1 matches 8 bases. The germline CDR1 and CDR2 sequences are MNHEY and SMNVEV (reference sequence). This CDR3 spans 15 amino acids. V shed 4 bases, J shed 5 bases, and the junction held 6 bases outside the gene matches. The CDR3 reads CASSSSGGPNEKLFF. The CDR3 nucleotides read TGTGCCAGCAGTTCTTCAGGGGGCCCGAATGAAAAACTGTTTTTT.